This T cell receptor beta chain was sequenced during a study of T-cell memory formation after mild COVID-19. Study-level information: The TCR clusters were mostly specific to one donor.

Study-wide results and limits: Of the contracting clones, CD4+ ones lay mainly in CM and EM, and CD8+ ones in EMRA.

The authors produced TCR alpha and TCR beta cDNA libraries with sample barcodes and UMIs by 5'RACE using constant-segment primers. TCRdb called the 5' RACE reads again in MiXCR, with one record for every CDR3 protein. The data hold around 390,000 distinct CDR3 sequences, with roughly 15% observed a single time. The CDR3 runs to 13 residues. Germline V gene lookup returns CDR1 SGHAT and CDR2 FQNNGV. V dropped 5 bases and J dropped 11 bases, with 18 bases sitting between them. About this clonotype itself: Its antigen is not identified.

The sample consisted of PBMCs or a T cell subset sorted from them (not recorded which). The rearrangement links TRBV11-2 to TRBJ1-1; tentative D call: TRBD1 (5 bases). The receptor was isolated from a man between 18 and 29 years old who had mild COVID-19 (a few samples of this study predate the infection). Cell type and time point are not known. CDR3 protein: CASSPREGTGAFF. CDR3 nucleotide sequence: TGTGCCAGCAGCCCGAGGGAAGGGACGGGCGCTTTCTTT.